This is a list of T cell receptor beta chains from one sample in a study of chronic HIV infection and antiretroviral therapy. TCRdb itself ran the 5' RACE reads through MiXCR, one entry per CDR3 protein. The sample yields more than 40,000 distinct CDR3 sequences, over 15% seen once. Sequenced sample: peripheral blood. The receptors shown here come from an adult who had HIV and had not received antiretroviral therapy, or was an uninfected healthy control (not recorded which). The CDR3 runs from the conserved cysteine through the conserved F or W. The D gene is left open where the match is weak. Where a row states a size, it is once, few, many or the class of an expanded clone; other rows omit it.

V,D,J,size,CDR3,DNA
TRBV7-9,NA,TRBJ1-1,NA,CASSQRLFEAFF,TGTGCCAGCAGCCAGAGATTGTTTGAAGCTTTCTTT
TRBV2,NA,TRBJ2-7,few,CASSGRLSSYEQYF,TGTGCCAGCAGTGGTCGACTGAGCTCCTACGAGCAGTACTTC
TRBV29-1,NA,TRBJ2-1,NA,CSVEAVELFF,TGCAGCGTTGAAGCGGTAGAGCTGTTCTTC
TRBV6-5,NA,TRBJ2-7,NA,CASSRDNREQYF,TGTGCCAGCAGTCGGGACAATCGGGAGCAGTACTTC
TRBV28,TRBD1,TRBJ2-3,NA,CASSTLRTGVRDTQYF,TGTGCCAGCAGTACGCTTCGGACAGGGGTACGGGATACGCAGTATTTT
TRBV3-1,TRBD1,TRBJ1-2,NA,CASSPSIGGHGYTF,TGTGCCAGCAGCCCGAGCATAGGGGGCCATGGCTACACCTTC
TRBV11-2,NA,TRBJ2-3,few,CASSSPVRGHQSDTQYF,TGTGCCAGCAGCTCCCCTGTCAGGGGACACCAATCAGATACGCAGTATTTT
TRBV13,NA,TRBJ2-4,NA,CASSLGRGIQYF,TGTGCCAGCAGCTTAGGGCGAGGCATTCAGTACTTC
TRBV9,NA,TRBJ2-1,NA,CASSRALRERDSEQFF,TGTGCCAGCAGCAGAGCTCTCCGGGAGAGGGACAGTGAGCAGTTCTTC
TRBV20-1,NA,TRBJ2-1,NA,CSARLGYEQFF,TGCAGTGCTAGATTGGGGTATGAGCAGTTCTTC
TRBV28,NA,TRBJ2-7,NA,CASSFEYEQYF,TGTGCCAGCAGTTTTGAGTACGAGCAGTACTTC
TRBV3-1,NA,TRBJ2-7,few,CASSPRATSYEQYF,TGTGCCAGCAGCCCCCGGGCCACGTCCTACGAGCAGTACTTC
TRBV12-3/TRBV12-4,TRBD1,TRBJ1-5,few,CASSLATGGNQPQHF,TGTGCCAGCAGTTTAGCTACAGGGGGCAATCAGCCCCAGCATTTT
TRBV29-1,NA,TRBJ2-3,NA,CSVIDSRGTDTQYF,TGCAGCGTCATCGACAGCCGTGGAACAGATACGCAGTATTTT
TRBV28,NA,TRBJ2-4,few,CASSETLLRRAKNIQYF,TGTGCCAGCAGCGAAACCCTACTCCGCCGGGCCAAAAACATTCAGTACTTC
TRBV5-1,TRBD1,TRBJ2-5,NA,CASSSGQGNRETQYF,TGCGCCAGCAGCTCCGGACAGGGGAATCGGGAGACCCAGTACTTC
TRBV7-9,NA,TRBJ1-5,NA,CASSSGGWLQPQHF,TGTGCCAGCAGCTCTGGGGGGTGGCTTCAGCCCCAGCATTTT
TRBV10-3,NA,TRBJ2-3,few,CAISETPTPDTQYF,TGTGCCATCAGTGAGACCCCAACACCAGATACGCAGTATTTT
TRBV4-1,TRBD2,TRBJ2-5,NA,CASSQDRYPSGPEVTQYF,TGCGCCAGCAGCCAAGATAGGTACCCTAGCGGGCCCGAGGTGACCCAGTACTTC
TRBV20-1,NA,TRBJ1-2,NA,CSATRMGIGYTF,TGCAGTGCTACGAGGATGGGAATTGGCTACACCTTC
TRBV10-2,NA,TRBJ1-4,few,CASSRIVEGEKLFF,TGCGCCAGCAGTAGAATTGTAGAGGGTGAAAAACTGTTTTTT
TRBV28,NA,TRBJ2-7,NA,CASSPPRRGRYRTEGEQYF,TGTGCCAGCAGTCCGCCCCGCAGGGGCAGGTATAGGACAGAAGGCGAGCAGTACTTC
TRBV15,NA,TRBJ1-3,few,CATSRTTGTGNTIYF,TGTGCCACCAGCAGAACCACCGGGACAGGAAACACCATATATTTT
TRBV29-1,NA,TRBJ1-4,few,CSVEALATSEKLFF,TGCAGCGTTGAAGCTTTGGCCACATCAGAAAAACTGTTTTTT
TRBV29-1,NA,TRBJ1-1,few,CRSTEAFF,TGCAGGAGCACTGAAGCTTTCTTT
TRBV29-1,NA,TRBJ2-7,NA,CSVGADRTYEQYF,TGCAGCGTTGGGGCGGACAGAACCTACGAGCAGTACTTC
TRBV29-1,TRBD1,TRBJ1-1,few,CSVRGQYMNTEAFF,TGCAGCGTCAGGGGACAGTACATGAACACTGAAGCTTTCTTT
TRBV28,NA,TRBJ2-7,NA,CATWDGGSSYEQYF,TGTGCCACCTGGGACGGGGGAAGCTCCTACGAGCAGTACTTC
TRBV28,TRBD2,TRBJ2-1,NA,CASRGLAGFNEQFF,TGTGCCAGCAGAGGACTAGCGGGATTCAATGAGCAGTTCTTC
TRBV29-1,TRBD1,TRBJ1-1,few,CSVPQTGSFTEAFF,TGCAGCGTCCCCCAGACAGGGTCTTTCACTGAAGCTTTCTTT
TRBV28,TRBD1,TRBJ1-2,few,CASSLFPAGGDGYTF,TGTGCCAGCAGTTTATTCCCGGCAGGGGGCGATGGCTACACCTTC
TRBV9,TRBD2,TRBJ2-1,NA,CASSPQTSSGSFEQFF,TGTGCCAGCAGCCCCCAGACTTCTAGCGGGAGTTTTGAGCAGTTCTTC
TRBV29-1,NA,TRBJ2-3,few,CSTGTIHTDTQYF,TGCAGCACCGGGACAATACACACAGATACGCAGTATTTT
TRBV28,TRBD1,TRBJ1-5,few,CASSPQGQDSNQPQHF,TGTGCCAGCAGTCCCCAGGGACAGGATAGCAATCAGCCCCAGCATTTT
TRBV7-9,TRBD1,TRBJ1-6,few,CASGQGANSPLHF,TGTGCCAGCGGACAGGGGGCGAATTCACCCCTCCACTTT